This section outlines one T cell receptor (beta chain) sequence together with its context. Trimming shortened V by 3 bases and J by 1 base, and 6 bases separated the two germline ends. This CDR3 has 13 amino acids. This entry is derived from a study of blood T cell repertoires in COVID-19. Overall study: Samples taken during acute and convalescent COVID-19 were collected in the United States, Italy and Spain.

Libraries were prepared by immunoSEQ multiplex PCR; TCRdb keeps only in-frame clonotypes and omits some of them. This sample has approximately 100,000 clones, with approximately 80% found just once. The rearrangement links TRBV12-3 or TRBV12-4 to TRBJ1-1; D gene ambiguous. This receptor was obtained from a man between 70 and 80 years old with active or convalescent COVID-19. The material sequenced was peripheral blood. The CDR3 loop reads CASSLYRNTEAFF. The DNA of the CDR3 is TGTGCCAGCAGTTTGTACAGGAACACTGAAGCTTTCTTT.